The table lists the clone carrying this T cell receptor beta chain with many counts. Its antigen is unknown. Relative to the germline gene, one junction end is altered; a read error may explain this. Per germline, CDR1 SEHNR and CDR2 FQNEAQ (reference sequence). The CDR3 has 14 amino acids. A universal primer site was created by template switching, with the cDNA bearing unique molecular identifiers. TCRdb used MiXCR to reprocess the 5' RACE reads, holding one entry per CDR3 protein. The data contain about 240,000 distinct CDR3 sequences, roughly a tenth of them singletons. This entry belongs to a study of identical twins. Notes on the study in general: Cross-sectional statistical analysis, not tracking of the same donors, underpinned the conclusions. In cord blood, abundant beta clonotypes had fewer insertions; memory showed no trend.

The receptor was isolated from a man in his fifties in good health. This chain links TRBV7-9 with TRBJ2-3; a weak D match, TRBD2 (5 bases). Sequenced input: memory T cells sorted from blood. DNA of the CDR3: TGTGCCAGCACCGTCTCTTCTAGCACAGATACGCAGAATTTT. Translated: CASTVSSSTDTQNF.